The 6 T cell receptor beta chains below all came from one sample that was sequenced in a study of control samples from healthy donors and cancer patients. Assay used: immunoSEQ multiplex PCR; TCRdb lists only in-frame clones, some missing. The sample yields 390,000 or so clones, over 75% seen once. Specimen: PBMCs. The receptors stem from a man in his forties with head and neck cancer.

This clone was counted only a few times. V and J are TRBV11-2 and TRBJ2-1; possible D gene TRBD2, 6 bases. The CDR3 has 15 residues. V lost 0 bases and J 2 bases, leaving 8 bases between the germline ends. From germline, CDR1 is SGHAT and CDR2 FQNNGV. CDR3 nucleotides: TGTGCCAGCAGCTTAGATCCGGGAGCCTACAATGAGCAGTTCTTC. Translated: CASSLDPGAYNEQFF.

This chain uses TRBV4-3 with TRBJ1-2, with 8 bases fitting TRBD1. CDR1 and CDR2 from the germline V gene are LGHNA and YSLEER. Trimming cost V 4 bases and J 4 bases; bases outside gene matches: 8. The CDR3 contains 15 residues. This chain's CDR3 is CASSPGQGDFYGYTF. DNA for the CDR3: TGCGCCAGCAGCCCCGGACAGGGCGACTTCTATGGCTACACCTTC.

The chain couples TRBV11-3 to TRBJ2-7; D ambiguous. CDR1 and CDR2 from the germline V gene are SGHNT and YENEEA. The V gene lost 1 base and the J gene lost 2 bases, with 9 bases spanning the gap. The CDR3 consists of 14 residues. CDR3 region: CASSLGQWPYEQYF. The DNA of the CDR3 is TGTGCCAGCAGCTTAGGACAATGGCCCTACGAGCAGTACTTC.

The rearrangement joins TRBV11-2 to TRBJ2-7, with D perhaps matching TRBD2 (6 bases). Germline V gene data show CDR1 as SGHAT and CDR2 as FQNNGV. V shed 3 bases and J shed 0 bases, with 15 bases lying between them. This CDR3 spans 16 amino acids. CDR3 in DNA: TGTGCCAGCAGCTTTCTATCGGGGACTTTCTCCTACGAGCAGTACTTC. Its protein is CASSFLSGTFSYEQYF. Supplemented by reference TRBV11-2 and TRBJ2-7, the full variable domain reads EAGVAQSPRYKIIEKRQSVAFWCNPISGHATLYWYQQILGQGPKLLIQFQNNGVVDDSQLPKDRFSAERLKGVDSTLKIQPAKLEDSAVYLCASSFLSGTFSYEQYFGPGTRLTVT.

The V call is TRBV5-6, the J call TRBJ1-6; TRBD1 is a possible D gene (5 bases). This CDR3 is 16 amino acids long. V lost 4 bases to trimming and J lost 0 bases, with 11 bases between them. CDR1 and CDR2 from the germline V gene are SGHDT and YYEEEE. CDR3 sequence: CASSQGRSSYNSPLHF. In DNA, the CDR3 is TGTGCCAGCAGCCAGGGAAGGAGCTCCTATAATTCACCCCTCCACTTT. The full variable domain, with the rest looked up from reference TRBV5-6 and TRBJ1-6, is DAGVTQSPTHLIKTRGQQVTLRCSPKSGHDTVSWYQQALGQGPQFIFQYYEEEERQRGNFPDRFSGHQFPNYSSELNVNALLLGDSALYLCASSQGRSSYNSPLHFGNGTRLTVT.

The rearrangement links TRBV6-2 or TRBV6-3 to TRBJ1-2, with 10 positions matching TRBD1. The CDR3 has 15 amino acids. The J segment lost 6 bases and the V segment lost 2 bases, leaving 6 bases of the junction unmatched. CDR1 and CDR2 from the germline V gene are MNHEY and SVGEGT. The CDR3 sequence: CASSYGPGTGDGYTF. CDR3 nucleotide sequence: TGTGCCAGCAGTTACGGCCCCGGGACAGGGGATGGCTACACCTTC.